This T cell receptor gamma chain was documented in a study of Vδ1+ human thymocytes. Findings of the study overall: In the thymus, TRG and TRD repertoires looked highly polyclonal with Gaussian CDR3 lengths.

The CDR3 has 11 residues. CDR1 and CDR2 from the germline V gene are VTNTFY and YDVSTARD (reference sequence). Trimming at V came to 9 bases and at J to 3 bases, leaving 5 bases not matched to a gene. Sequences come from RNA converted to cDNA by reverse transcription. Multiplex PCR used pooled V-gene forward primers and a constant-region reverse primer to amplify CDR3s. TCRdb re-called clones from the multiplex PCR reads via CATT. The data show tens of thousands of gamma-chain clones, around 18% seen once. Of note for this clone: The antigen remains undetermined.

The sample consisted of Vdelta1+ gamma-delta thymocytes from the thymus. Regarding subset: FACS-sorted CD3+ TCRalphabeta- TCRVdelta1+ TCRVdelta2- thymocytes. The chain has TRGV3 and TRGJ1 or TRGJ2. The TCR sequence derives from a boy younger than two who had congenital heart surgery. The CDR3 DNA follows: TGTGCCACCCGAACTTATTATAAGAAACTCTTT. Translation gives CATRTYYKKLF.